The source of this T cell receptor (beta chain) is a study of blood T cell repertoires in COVID-19. In the study overall: T cells, B-cell-depleted T cells, or PBMCs supplied cDNA or gDNA.

In its sample, this clone was seen once. The CDR3 covers 16 residues. CDR1 is SGHTA, CDR2 FQGTGA, per germline. Trimming took 0 bases from V and 6 from J, leaving 14 bases between them. Study processing details: Cell counts per sample came from amplifying reference gene primers. Assay: immunoSEQ multiplex PCR; the TCRdb copy retains only in-frame clones and omits some. D and trimming come from the DNA, and the V and J calls and clone size come from that table. The table has about 83,000 clones, over 60% seen once; the top ten hold around 21%. V and J are TRBV7-3 and TRBJ2-2; maybe TRBD1 (6 bases). The material sequenced was peripheral blood. The receptor was derived from a woman at least 80 years old with active or convalescent COVID-19. The CDR3 DNA follows: TGTGCCAGCAGCTTAACTACAGGGACGACACCCGGGGAGCTGTTTTTT. Translating gives CASSLTTGTTPGELFF. The full variable domain, its missing parts supplied by reference TRBV7-3 and TRBJ2-2, is GAGVSQTPSNKVTEKGKYVELRCDPISGHTALYWYRQSLGQGPEFLIYFQGTGAADDSGLPNDRFFAVRPEGSVSTLKIQRTERGDSAVYLCASSLTTGTTPGELFFGEGSRLTVL.